Listed here are 2 T cell receptor beta chains from one sample, sequenced in a study of human T cells and chemical hapten exposure. Time point described: pre-sensitization, week 0. Treatment described: therapeutic diphenylcyclopropenone sensitization with weekly scalp DPC. TCRdb fed the RACE reads into MiXCR, producing one record per CDR3 protein. This sample has around 92,000 distinct CDR3 sequences, with 11% found just once. The sequencing used whole blood, collected in connection with sensitization to the hapten diphenylcyclopropenone (DPC). The receptors come from a woman aged 55 to 70 with alopecia areata. Some clones in this sample may be carry-over from other donors' samples.

The chain is built from TRBV2 and TRBJ2-3, with D maybe TRBD2 (5 bases). CDR3 length equals 12 residues. The V and J ends lost 6 bases and 5 bases respectively, with 9 bases between them. Per the germline V gene, CDR1 is SNHLY and CDR2 is FYNNEI. Here the CDR3 reads CASSRELDTQYF. CDR3 sequence (DNA): TGTGCCAGCAGCCGGGAACTAGATACGCAGTATTTT.

V gene TRBV29-1 combines with J gene TRBJ2-3, with D perhaps TRBD2 (6 bases). The CDR3 is 12 residues long. Per germline, CDR1 SQVTM and CDR2 ANQGSEA. This CDR3 is CIGGGGTDTQYF. In DNA form, the CDR3 reads TGCATCGGGGGTGGTGGCACAGATACGCAGTATTTT.